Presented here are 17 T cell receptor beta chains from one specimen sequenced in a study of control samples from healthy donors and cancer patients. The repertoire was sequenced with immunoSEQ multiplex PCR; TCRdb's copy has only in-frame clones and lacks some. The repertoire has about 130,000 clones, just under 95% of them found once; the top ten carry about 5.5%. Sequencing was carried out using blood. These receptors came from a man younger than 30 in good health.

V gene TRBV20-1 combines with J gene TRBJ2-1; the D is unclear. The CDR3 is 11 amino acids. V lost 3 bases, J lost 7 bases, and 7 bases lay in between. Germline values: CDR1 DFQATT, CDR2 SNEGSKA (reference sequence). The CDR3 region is CSASVVNEQFF. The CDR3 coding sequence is TGCAGTGCTAGTGTCGTTAATGAGCAGTTCTTC.

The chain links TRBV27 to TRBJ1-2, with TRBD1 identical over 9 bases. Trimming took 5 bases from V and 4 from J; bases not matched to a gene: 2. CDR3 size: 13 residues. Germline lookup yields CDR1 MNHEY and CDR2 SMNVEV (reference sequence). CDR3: CASSTGQGYGYTF. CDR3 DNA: TGTGCCAGCAGTACGGGACAGGGCTATGGCTACACCTTC.

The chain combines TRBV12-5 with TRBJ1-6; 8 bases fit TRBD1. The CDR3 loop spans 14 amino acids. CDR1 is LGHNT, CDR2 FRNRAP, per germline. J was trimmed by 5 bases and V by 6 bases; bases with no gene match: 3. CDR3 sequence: CASGAGQDNSPLHF. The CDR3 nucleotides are TGTGCTAGTGGCGCGGGACAGGATAATTCACCCCTCCACTTT.

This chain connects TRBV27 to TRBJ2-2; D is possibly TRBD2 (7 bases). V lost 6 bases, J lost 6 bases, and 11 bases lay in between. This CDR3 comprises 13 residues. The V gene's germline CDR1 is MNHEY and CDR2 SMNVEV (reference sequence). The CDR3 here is CASRRGGAGELFF. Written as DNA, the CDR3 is TGTGCCAGCAGGCGAGGGGGGGCCGGGGAGCTGTTTTTT.

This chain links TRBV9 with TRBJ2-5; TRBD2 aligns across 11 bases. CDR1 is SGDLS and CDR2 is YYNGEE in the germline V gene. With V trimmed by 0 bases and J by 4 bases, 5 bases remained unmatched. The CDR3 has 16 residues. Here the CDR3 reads CASSVAPSGGLETQYF. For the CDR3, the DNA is TGTGCCAGCAGCGTAGCTCCTAGCGGGGGGTTAGAGACCCAGTACTTC.

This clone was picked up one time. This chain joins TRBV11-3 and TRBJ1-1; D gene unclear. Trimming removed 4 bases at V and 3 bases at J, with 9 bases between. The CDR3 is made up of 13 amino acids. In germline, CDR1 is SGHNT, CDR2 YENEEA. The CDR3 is CASSWTRDTEAFF. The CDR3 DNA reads TGTGCCAGCAGCTGGACCCGGGACACTGAAGCTTTCTTT.

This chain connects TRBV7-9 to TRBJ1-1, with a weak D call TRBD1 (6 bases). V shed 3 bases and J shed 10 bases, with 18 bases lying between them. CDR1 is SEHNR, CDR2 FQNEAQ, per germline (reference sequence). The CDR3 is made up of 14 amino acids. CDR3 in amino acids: CASSFGNRAWGAFF. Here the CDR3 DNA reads TGTGCCAGCAGCTTCGGTAACAGGGCGTGGGGAGCTTTCTTT.

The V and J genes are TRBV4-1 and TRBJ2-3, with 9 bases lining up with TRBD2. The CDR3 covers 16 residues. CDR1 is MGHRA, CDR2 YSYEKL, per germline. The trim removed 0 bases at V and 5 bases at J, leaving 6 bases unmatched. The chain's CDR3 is CASSQDRAGGQDTQYF. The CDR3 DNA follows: TGCGCCAGCAGCCAAGATCGGGCGGGGGGGCAAGATACGCAGTATTTT.

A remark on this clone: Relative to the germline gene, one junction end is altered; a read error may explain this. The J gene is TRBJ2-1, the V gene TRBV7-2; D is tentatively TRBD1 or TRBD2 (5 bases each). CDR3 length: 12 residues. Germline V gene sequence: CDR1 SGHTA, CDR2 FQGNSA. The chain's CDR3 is CASSLAPGRAIF. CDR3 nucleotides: TGTGCCAGCAGCTTAGCCCCGGGACGGGCGATCTTC.

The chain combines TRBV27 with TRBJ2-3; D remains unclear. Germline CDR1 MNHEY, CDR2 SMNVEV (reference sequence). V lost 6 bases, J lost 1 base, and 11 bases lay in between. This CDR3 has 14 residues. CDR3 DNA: TGTGCCAGCAGAGAACTCGGGCGCACAGATACGCAGTATTTT. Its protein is CASRELGRTDTQYF.

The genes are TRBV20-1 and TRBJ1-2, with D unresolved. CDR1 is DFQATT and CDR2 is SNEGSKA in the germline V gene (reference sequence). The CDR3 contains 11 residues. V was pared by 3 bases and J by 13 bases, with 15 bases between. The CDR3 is CSASLAAVSTF. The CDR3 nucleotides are TGCAGTGCTAGCCTGGCGGCTGTGAGCACCTTC.

The CDR3 spells CSVDRGGGYGYTF. The CDR3 DNA reads TGCAGCGTTGACAGGGGAGGTGGCTATGGCTACACCTTC. The genes are TRBV29-1 and TRBJ1-2; possible D gene TRBD1, 6 bases. V dropped 3 bases and J dropped 4 bases, with 12 bases sitting between them. Germline V gene sequence: CDR1 SQVTM, CDR2 ANQGSEA. The length of the CDR3 is 13 residues.

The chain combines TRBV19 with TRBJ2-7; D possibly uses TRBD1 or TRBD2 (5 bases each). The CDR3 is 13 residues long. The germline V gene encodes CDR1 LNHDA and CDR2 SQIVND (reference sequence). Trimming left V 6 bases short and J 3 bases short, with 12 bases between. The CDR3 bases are TGTGCCAGTAGCCGGACGAGGGGCTACGAGCAGTACTTC. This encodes CASSRTRGYEQYF.

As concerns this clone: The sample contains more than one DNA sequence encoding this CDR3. The CDR3 DNA sequence: TGCGCCAGCAGCTTGGCCGCTAGCGGGGGGACAGATACGCAGTATTTT. Translated, it gives CASSLAASGGTDTQYF. The V call is TRBV5-1, the J call TRBJ2-3, with 11 positions matching TRBD2. The CDR3 sequence is 16 residues long. V shed 0 bases and J 3 bases; nucleotides not matched to a gene: 3. Per germline, CDR1 SGHRS and CDR2 YFSETQ.

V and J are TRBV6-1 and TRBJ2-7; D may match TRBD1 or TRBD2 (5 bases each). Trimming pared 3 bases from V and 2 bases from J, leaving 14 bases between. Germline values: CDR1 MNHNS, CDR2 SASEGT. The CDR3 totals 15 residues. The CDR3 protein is CASSDRDEGTYEQYF. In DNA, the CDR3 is TGTGCCAGCAGTGATCGGGACGAGGGGACCTACGAGCAGTACTTC.

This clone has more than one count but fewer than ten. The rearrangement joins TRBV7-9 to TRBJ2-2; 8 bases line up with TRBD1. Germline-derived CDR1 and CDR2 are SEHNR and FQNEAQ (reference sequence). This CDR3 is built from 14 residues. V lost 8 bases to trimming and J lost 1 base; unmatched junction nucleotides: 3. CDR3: CASPGTGNTGELFF. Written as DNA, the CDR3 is TGTGCCAGCCCCGGGACAGGGAACACCGGGGAGCTGTTTTTT. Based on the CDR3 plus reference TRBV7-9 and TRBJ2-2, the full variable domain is DTGVSQNPRHKITKRGQNVTFRCDPISEHNRLYWYRQTLGQGPEFLTYFQNEAQLEKSRLLSDRFSAERPKGSFSTLEIQRTEQGDSAMYLCASPGTGNTGELFFGEGSRLTVL.

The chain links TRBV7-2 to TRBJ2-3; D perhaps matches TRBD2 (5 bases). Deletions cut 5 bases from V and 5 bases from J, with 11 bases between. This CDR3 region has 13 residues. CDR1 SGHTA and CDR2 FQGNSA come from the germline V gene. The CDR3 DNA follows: TGTGCCAGCAGCCCCGGGATCTTAGATACGCAGTATTTT. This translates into CASSPGILDTQYF.